This TCR beta chain emerged from a study of blood T cells in healthy people across ages. V was pared by 5 bases and J by 3 bases, with 9 bases of the junction left unmatched. Looked up from germline, CDR1 is SEHNR and CDR2 is FQNEAQ (reference sequence). The CDR3 extends over 15 amino acids. The use of a sample-barcoded 5' primer and a J-beta primer mix characterized a second PCR of about 6 to 12 cycles. Tags on each cDNA molecule came from a template-switch adaptor with 12 random nucleotides. TCRdb ran MiXCR on the 5' RACE reads and lists one entry per CDR3 protein. The sample shows approximately 1.5 million distinct CDR3 sequences, about 35% of them seen only once.

Sequencing was carried out using blood. This receptor was obtained from a woman in her 30s in good health. V usage is TRBV7-9 and J usage is TRBJ1-1; 7 bases fit TRBD1. The CDR3 sequence is CASSRHRDSHTEAFF. The CDR3 region has the DNA TGTGCCAGCAGCCGTCACCGGGACAGCCACACTGAAGCTTTCTTT. Full variable domain (outside the CDR3, taken from reference TRBV7-9 and TRBJ1-1): DTGVSQNPRHKITKRGQNVTFRCDPISEHNRLYWYRQTLGQGPEFLTYFQNEAQLEKSRLLSDRFSAERPKGSFSTLEIQRTEQGDSAMYLCASSRHRDSHTEAFFGQGTRLTVV.